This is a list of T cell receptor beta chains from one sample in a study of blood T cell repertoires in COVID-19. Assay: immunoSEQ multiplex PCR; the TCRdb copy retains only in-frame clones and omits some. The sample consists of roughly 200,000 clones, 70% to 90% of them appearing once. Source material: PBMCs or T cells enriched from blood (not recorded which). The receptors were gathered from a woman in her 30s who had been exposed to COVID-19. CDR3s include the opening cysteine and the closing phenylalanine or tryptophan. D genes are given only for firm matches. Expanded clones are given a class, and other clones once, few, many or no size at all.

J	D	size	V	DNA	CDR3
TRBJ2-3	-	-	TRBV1	TGCACCAGCAGCCAATCAGGGACTAGGGATTTT	CTSSQSGTRDF
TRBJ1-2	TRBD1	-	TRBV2	TGTGCCAGCAGTCGGGACAGGAACTATGGCTACACCTTC	CASSRDRNYGYTF
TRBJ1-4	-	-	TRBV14	TGTGCCAGCAGCCAAGGACGACAGGCAACTAATGAAAAACTGTTTTTT	CASSQGRQATNEKLFF
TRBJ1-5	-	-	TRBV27	TGTGCCAGCAGTTTCAGGGCTACAGGAGCTGATCAGCCCCAGCATTTT	CASSFRATGADQPQHF
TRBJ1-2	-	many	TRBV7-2	TGTGCCAGCAGCTCCGGACAGATCTATGGCTACACCTTC	CASSSGQIYGYTF
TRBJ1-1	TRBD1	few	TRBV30	TGTGCCTGGAGTCTGACAGGGCTCGCTTTCTTT	CAWSLTGLAFF
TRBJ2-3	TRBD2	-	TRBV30	TGTGCCTGGAGTCTCGGACTAGCGGGGGGGTCCACAGATACGCAGTATTTT	CAWSLGLAGGSTDTQYF
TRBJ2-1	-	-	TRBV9	TGTGCCAGCAGCGCCCAACAGACAGGCTCCCCCTCCAATGAGCAGTTCTTC	CASSAQQTGSPSNEQFF
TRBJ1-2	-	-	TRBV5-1	TGCGCCAGCAGCTTGACAGTTAACTATGGCTACACCTTC	CASSLTVNYGYTF
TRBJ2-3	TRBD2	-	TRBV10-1	TGCGCCAGCAGTTTGCTAGCGGGGGTAGACAGCACAGATACGCAGTATTTT	CASSLLAGVDSTDTQYF
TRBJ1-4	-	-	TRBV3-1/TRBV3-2	TGTGCCAGCAGCCAACCACAGGGCTACAGTGAAAAACTGTTTTTT	CASSQPQGYSEKLFF
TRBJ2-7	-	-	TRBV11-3	TGTGCCAGCAGCTTAGGGCAGGGTAATCGTCGGTACTTC	CASSLGQGNRRYF
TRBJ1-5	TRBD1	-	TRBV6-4	TGTGCCAGCAGTGAGAGGACAGGGGGGCCCCAGCATTTT	CASSERTGGPQHF
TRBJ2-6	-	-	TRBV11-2	TGTGCCAGCAGCACCCACAGCCCTGGGGCCAACGTCCTGACTTTC	CASSTHSPGANVLTF
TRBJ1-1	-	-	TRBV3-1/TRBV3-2	TGTGCCAGCAGCCGCGGGACTGCACCGAGGGACACTGAAGCTTTCTTT	CASSRGTAPRDTEAFF
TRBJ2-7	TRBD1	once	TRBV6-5	TGTGCCAGCGGGGGACAGGGGTTCTCCGAGCAGTACTTC	CASGGQGFSEQYF
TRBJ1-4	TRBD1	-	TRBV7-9	TGTGCCAGCAGCTTTTACCAGGGGGACGAAAAACTGTTTTTT	CASSFYQGDEKLFF
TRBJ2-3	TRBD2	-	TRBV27	TGTGCCAGCAGTTCCGGCGGGGGGGCTGATACGCAGTATTTT	CASSSGGGADTQYF
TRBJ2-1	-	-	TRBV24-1	TGTGCCACCAGTGACGCCGGACAGACCAATGAGCAGTTCTTC	CATSDAGQTNEQFF
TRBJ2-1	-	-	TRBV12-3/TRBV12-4	TGTGCCAGCAGGCTAAGCTCAGGCACGGCGTTCTTC	CASRLSSGTAFF
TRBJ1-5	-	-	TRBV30	TGTGCCTGGAGTGTAGGCTGGGCAGGGATGGTTAACCCCCAGCATTTT	CAWSVGWAGMVNPQHF
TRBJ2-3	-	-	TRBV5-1	TGCGCCAGCAGCCTGAGGGTAATCACAGATACGCAGTATTTT	CASSLRVITDTQYF
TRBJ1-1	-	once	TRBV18	TGTGCCAGCTCGCGGACAGACACTGAAGCTTTCTTT	CASSRTDTEAFF
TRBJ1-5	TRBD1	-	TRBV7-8	TGTGCCAGCAGCTTCGGGACAGGGAATCAGCCCCAGCATTTT	CASSFGTGNQPQHF
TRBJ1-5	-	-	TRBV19	TGTGCCAGTAGCTCCAAGTGGGGGGGGAGCAATCAGCCCCAGCATTTT	CASSSKWGGSNQPQHF
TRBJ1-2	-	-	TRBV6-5	TGTGCCAGCAGTCAGAACAGGGACGGCTATGGCTACACCTTC	CASSQNRDGYGYTF
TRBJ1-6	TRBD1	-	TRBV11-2	TGTGCCAGCAGGACCCTGGCAGGGGGATCGTTCGGGAATTCACCCCTCCACTTT	CASRTLAGGSFGNSPLHF
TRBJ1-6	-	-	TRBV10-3	TGTGCCATCAGTGACAGTCAACGCTCCTATAATTCACCCCTCCACTTT	CAISDSQRSYNSPLHF
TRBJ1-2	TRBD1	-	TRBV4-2	TGTGCCAGCAGCCCCCACCGGGACAGACCTAACTATGGCTACACCTTC	CASSPHRDRPNYGYTF
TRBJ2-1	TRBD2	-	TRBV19	TGTGCCAGTAGTATAGCGAGGGCTGAGCGGGGGGGAGATGACAATGAGCAGTTCTTC	CASSIARAERGGDDNEQFF
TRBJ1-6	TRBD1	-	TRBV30	TGTGCCTGGAGCCGGGACAGGGGTTCCTATAATTCACCCCTCCACTTT	CAWSRDRGSYNSPLHF
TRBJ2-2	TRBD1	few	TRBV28	TGTGCCAGCAGTTTATGGACAGGGGGCACCGGGGAGCTGTTTTTT	CASSLWTGGTGELFF
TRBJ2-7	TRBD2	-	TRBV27	TGTGCCAGCAGTTTCTCGGGGGGTGGAACCTACGAGCAGTACTTC	CASSFSGGGTYEQYF
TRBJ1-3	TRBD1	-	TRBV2	TGTGCCAGCAGCCAGGACAGGGGAGACGGAAACACCATATATTTT	CASSQDRGDGNTIYF